Listed below are T cell receptor beta chains from one sample, sequenced in a study of blood T cell repertoires in COVID-19. Clones were read by immunoSEQ multiplex PCR, and TCRdb kept only the in-frame ones, dropping some. The sample has around 100,000 clones; 90% to 95% are singletons. The sequencing sample was made of peripheral blood. All receptors come from a man aged 60 to 75 with acute or convalescent COVID-19. The conserved cysteine and the conserved F or W are not part of the CDR3 here. The order of the fields is clone size, V gene, CDR3 protein. Only some rows state a clone size, as once, few, many or a class for expanded clones.

>NA|TRBV2
ASSENVGGDEQY
>NA|TRBV28
ASSLSSGANVLT
>NA|TRBV6-5
ASSWDRVRHTQY
>NA|TRBV6-5
ASSYDRDSNQPQH
>once|TRBV11-2
ASSKVETDTQY
>NA|TRBV19
ASSISSGRFNEQF
>NA|TRBV5-1
ASSLGLSSGNTIY
>NA|TRBV9
ASSVGLQPGELF
>NA|TRBV6-5
ASSMSMNTEAF
>once|TRBV14
ASSQKTGVGYT
>NA|TRBV10-2
ASSVSGLAGANEQF
>once|TRBV11-3
ASSLDGGSSYEQY
>NA|TRBV28
ASKGSWYNEQF
>NA|TRBV6-5
ASGTGTNTEAF
>NA|TRBV19
ASSMNRRDETQY
>once|TRBV28
ASSIPPKDREAF
>NA|TRBV19
ASSIADISGYT
>NA|TRBV5-6
ASSLLECGPFGTQY
>NA|TRBV2
ASSRLGTGGNQPQH
>NA|TRBV10-3
AISADRGRETQY
>NA|TRBV25-1
ASSDMVGQLYNEQF
>NA|TRBV6-5
ASSRLAGGNEQF
>NA|TRBV2
AIRTGTSTEAF
>NA|TRBV9
ASSVGRSGTYNEQF
>NA|TRBV28
ASSPPGQGGDEQY
>NA|TRBV9
ASSVERGPRETQY
>NA|TRBV7-6
ASSLDAGDTQY
>NA|TRBV3-1/TRBV3-2
ASSQGLGEVGTEAF
>NA|TRBV28
ASSFSGLEQY
>NA|TRBV7-9
ASSFFTGNTIY
>NA|TRBV19
ASTNLRGFPQPQH
>NA|TRBV27
ASSLWTSPRGELF
>NA|TRBV11-2
ASSLDRVNNEQF
>once|TRBV24-1
ATSGSGSYEQY
>NA|TRBV6-6
ASREASANEKLF
>NA|TRBV28
ASSFIQGNQPQH
>NA|TRBV20-1
SASLGLAGESTDTQY
>NA|TRBV27
ASSARQGAVYGYT
>few|TRBV5-4
ASSFDRGNTEAF
>NA|TRBV6-1
ASSEGGDLGGYT
>NA|TRBV5-1
ASKRTGGFYGYT
>NA|TRBV3-1/TRBV3-2
ASSHNSGNTIY
>NA|TRBV18
ASSPPGGLTDTQY
>NA|TRBV28
ATTGTPQETQY
>NA|TRBV27
ASSPYPLSGRQETQY
>NA|TRBV7-8
ASSADRGRGYGYT